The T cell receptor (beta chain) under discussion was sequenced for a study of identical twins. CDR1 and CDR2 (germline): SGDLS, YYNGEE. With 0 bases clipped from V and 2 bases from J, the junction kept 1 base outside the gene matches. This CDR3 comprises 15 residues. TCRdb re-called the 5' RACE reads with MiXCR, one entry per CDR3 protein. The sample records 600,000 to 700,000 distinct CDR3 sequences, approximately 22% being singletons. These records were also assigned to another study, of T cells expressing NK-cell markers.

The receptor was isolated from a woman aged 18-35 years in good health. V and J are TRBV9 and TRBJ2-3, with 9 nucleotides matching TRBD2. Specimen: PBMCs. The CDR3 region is CASSVGGGATDTQYF. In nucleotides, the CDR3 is TGTGCCAGCAGCGTAGGCGGGGGGGCCACAGATACGCAGTATTTT.